This T cell receptor (beta chain) was profiled in a study of blood T cell repertoires in COVID-19. Study-level information: Samples came from the United States, Italy and Spain, spanning acute and convalescent COVID-19. Nucleic acid was either cDNA or gDNA, and it came from T cells, B-cell-depleted T cells, or PBMCs.

Germline-derived CDR1 and CDR2 are KGHDR and SFDVKD. The J segment lost 6 bases and the V segment lost 1 base, leaving 7 bases of the junction unmatched. The CDR3 sequence is 17 residues long. Per the original data handling: Amplification of reference gene primers provided the estimated nucleated cell counts. The table came from immunoSEQ multiplex PCR; TCRdb's copy has only in-frame clones and leaves some out. The DNA gave D and trimming, while V, J and clone size come from that table. The repertoire has approximately 150,000 clones, approximately 86% of them found once; the top ten carry over 8%. The receptor's source is a woman aged 55-70 years with acute or convalescent COVID-19. This rearrangement joins TRBV24-1 to TRBJ2-1, with TRBD1 matching 11 bases. Material for sequencing was peripheral blood. CDR3 in amino acids: CATSDFPRDRGVNEQFF. The CDR3, as DNA: TGTGCCACCAGTGATTTCCCCCGGGACAGGGGGGTCAATGAGCAGTTCTTC.